This TCR beta chain comes out of a study of beta chain features in type 1 diabetes. Study findings and constraints: The study found that naive, central memory and Treg TCRB repertoires appeared more similar in patients than in healthy donors. VDJ junctions in type 1 diabetes patients carried more deletions and fewer insertions.

This clone was counted ten times or more. Its antigen is unidentified. V was pared by 3 bases and J by 6 bases, with 7 bases of the junction left unmatched. Germline V CDR1 and CDR2: MDHEN, SYDVKM. The CDR3 extends over 15 amino acids. Expressed TCRB transcripts were sequenced, since all the RNA that had been isolated was reverse transcribed. Deep immunoSEQ sequencing covered naive, central memory and regulatory T cell samples. The protocol was immunoSEQ multiplex PCR, while the TCRdb copy is restricted to in-frame clones and leaves out a portion. The sample shows 310,000 or so clones, 7.5% to 9% of them seen only once.

Sequencing was done on a sample of central memory CD4+ T cells from blood. This clonotype was obtained from a woman between 18 and 29 years old in good health. The rearrangement links TRBV28 to TRBJ2-7; 11 nucleotides match TRBD2. The CDR3 sequence is CASSFETSGNREQYF. The DNA of the CDR3 is TGTGCCAGCAGTTTCGAGACTAGCGGGAACCGCGAGCAGTACTTC. Full variable domain (rest looked up from reference TRBV28 and TRBJ2-7): DVKVTQSSRYLVKRTGEKVFLECVQDMDHENMFWYRQDPGLGLRLIYFSYDVKMKEKGDIPEGYSVSREKKERFSLILESASTNQTSMYLCASSFETSGNREQYFGPGTRLTVT.